The 26 T cell receptor beta chains below all came from one sample that was sequenced in a study of cytomegalovirus exposure and HLA in healthy donors. The PCR contained 60 Vbeta and 13 Jbeta primers. Clones were sequenced by immunoSEQ multiplex PCR, and TCRdb holds only the in-frame ones, with some missing. The sample shows approximately 78,000 clones, about 72% of them seen only once. Sequencing input: PBMCs. The receptors originated from a middle-aged man in good health and CMV-seropositive.

The rearrangement joins TRBV6-5 to TRBJ2-7, with 11 positions matching TRBD1. V trimming: 4 bases; J trimming: 5 bases; junction bases outside the gene matches: 1. CDR1 is MNHEY and CDR2 is SVGAGI in the germline V gene. This CDR3 is built from 13 residues. In DNA form, the CDR3 reads TGTGCCAGCAGTTGGACAGGGGGCAACGAGCAGTACTTC. This gives the protein CASSWTGGNEQYF.

This chain connects TRBV11-3 to TRBJ2-1; 7 bases align to TRBD1. Trimming took 2 bases from V and 3 from J; bases not matched to a gene: 13. The germline CDR1 and CDR2 sequences are SGHNT and YENEEA. CDR3 size: 18 residues. The DNA of the CDR3 is TGTGCCAGCAGCTTATTGTCCCCCCTCAGGGGGTTCTACAATGAGCAGTTCTTC. Its protein product is CASSLLSPLRGFYNEQFF.

This clone came up a few times. The chain recombines TRBV5-4 with TRBJ2-1; 10 positions match TRBD2. The CDR3 has 16 residues. CDR1 SGHNT and CDR2 YYREEE come from the germline V gene (reference sequence). V was clipped by 7 bases and J by 7 bases; unmatched bases: 14. The CDR3: CASSPPPSGGYNEQFF. The CDR3 nucleotides read TGTGCCAGCTCCCCTCCCCCTAGCGGGGGATATAATGAGCAGTTCTTC.

The V gene is TRBV2, the J gene TRBJ2-1, with D possibly being TRBD1 (6 bases). The V gene's germline CDR1 is SNHLY and CDR2 FYNNEI. Trimming removed 6 bases at V and 5 bases at J, with 20 bases between. The CDR3 covers 16 residues. CDR3 sequence reads: CASSEDSIMGDNEQFF. In DNA, the CDR3 is TGTGCCAGCAGCGAGGACAGCATAATGGGAGACAATGAGCAGTTCTTC.

V and J are TRBV6-4 and TRBJ2-7; 7 bases line up with TRBD2. Trimming took 8 bases from V and 0 from J; bases not matched to a gene: 10. The CDR3 spans 15 residues. CDR1 MRHNA and CDR2 SNTAGT come from the germline V gene. The CDR3 reads CASSREGGSSYEQYF. As DNA, the CDR3 is TGTGCCAGCTCAAGAGAGGGAGGGAGCTCCTACGAGCAGTACTTC.

This clone came up once. This CDR3 is also generated by other DNA sequences in the sample. The chain recombines TRBV15 with TRBJ2-5, with 10 bases matching TRBD2. The trim removed 0 bases at V and 5 bases at J, leaving 3 bases unmatched. The V gene's germline CDR1 is LNHNV and CDR2 YYDKDF (reference sequence). This CDR3 spans 15 amino acids. CDR3 loop: CATSRDPSGGETQYF. CDR3 nucleotide sequence: TGTGCCACCAGCAGAGACCCTAGCGGGGGTGAGACCCAGTACTTC.

The CDR3 sequence: CASSSLPGTGPYGYTF. The CDR3 bases are TGTGCCAGCAGCTCACTCCCCGGGACAGGCCCATATGGCTACACCTTC. The V and J genes are TRBV9 and TRBJ1-2; 8 nucleotides align to TRBD1. The germline V gene encodes CDR1 SGDLS and CDR2 YYNGEE. The CDR3 is 16 residues long. V shed 4 bases, J shed 5 bases, and the junction held 13 bases outside the gene matches.

The chain recombines TRBV7-2 with TRBJ1-6; no firm D call. This CDR3 is 15 amino acids long. The germline V gene has CDR1 SGHTA and CDR2 FQGNSA. With 5 bases removed from V and 7 bases from J, the gap between germline ends came to 15 bases. CDR3 coding DNA: TGTGCCAGCAGCCCGACCGGGATGTCAAATTCACCCCTCCACTTT. This translates into CASSPTGMSNSPLHF.

This sequence joins TRBV19 and TRBJ2-3; 9 positions match TRBD2. The CDR3 length is 16 residues. The V gene end was trimmed by 5 bases and the J gene end by 6 bases; junction bases not matched to a gene: 12. Per the germline V gene, CDR1 is LNHDA and CDR2 is SQIVND (reference sequence). CDR3 in DNA: TGTGCCAGTAGTCCTTTGGCGGGGGGGCCAGGCGATACGCAGTATTTT. This translates into CASSPLAGGPGDTQYF.

The chain links TRBV7-2 to TRBJ1-2, with D possibly being TRBD1 (5 bases). Deletions cut 1 base from V and 7 bases from J, with 13 bases between. The CDR3 contains 14 residues. Germline-derived CDR1 and CDR2 are SGHTA and FQGNSA. The CDR3 loop reads CASSLDGGGGGYTF. CDR3 nucleotide sequence: TGTGCCAGCAGCTTAGATGGGGGGGGTGGTGGCTACACCTTC.

The chain recombines TRBV5-1 with TRBJ2-5, with 8 bases identical to TRBD1. This CDR3 is built from 14 residues. The J segment lost 4 bases and the V segment lost 4 bases, leaving 6 bases of the junction unmatched. Germline CDR1 and CDR2: SGHRS and YFSETQ. The CDR3 DNA reads as TGCGCCAGCAGCGGGGGGACAGGCGGAGAGACCCAGTACTTC. Protein product: CASSGGTGGETQYF. The whole variable domain, filled in from reference TRBV5-1 and TRBJ2-5, reads KAGVTQTPRYLIKTRGQQVTLSCSPISGHRSVSWYQQTPGQGLQFLFEYFSETQRNKGNFPGRFSGRQFSNSRSEMNVSTLELGDSALYLCASSGGTGGETQYFGPGTRLLVL.

V usage is TRBV10-3 and J usage is TRBJ2-3, with D maybe TRBD1 (5 bases). V was trimmed by 6 bases and J by 0 bases, leaving 13 bases between them. Germline V gives CDR1 ENHRY, CDR2 SYGVKD. This CDR3 is built from 15 residues. The CDR3 reads CAISTGTTSTDTQYF. The CDR3 DNA reads TGTGCCATCAGCACAGGAACCACTAGCACAGATACGCAGTATTTT.

The chain joins TRBV7-3 to TRBJ2-1, with 8 bases matching TRBD2. From germline, CDR1 is SGHTA and CDR2 FQGTGA. Trimming cost V 2 bases and J 5 bases; bases outside gene matches: 5. The CDR3 totals 15 residues. In nucleotides, the CDR3 is TGTGCCAGCAGCTTATTGTACGGGGGGGACAATGAGCAGTTCTTC. Translated: CASSLLYGGDNEQFF.

With regard to this clone: The same CDR3 arises from other DNA sequences in this sample as well. The chain uses TRBV20-1 and TRBJ1-1, with D unresolved. V was cut by 5 bases and J by 9 bases, with 13 bases left in between. Looked up from germline, CDR1 is DFQATT and CDR2 is SNEGSKA (reference sequence). The CDR3 has 11 residues. CDR3 sequence (DNA): TGCAGTGCTCCCCAGGTGCTGAAAGCTTTCTTT. Translation gives CSAPQVLKAFF.

The V and J genes are TRBV19 and TRBJ1-6; TRBD1 is a possible D gene (5 bases). The CDR3 totals 15 residues. Per the germline V gene, CDR1 is LNHDA and CDR2 is SQIVND (reference sequence). V was cut by 4 bases and J by 8 bases, with 15 bases left in between. The CDR3 loop reads CASSNGQGVYSPLHF. As DNA, the CDR3 is TGTGCCAGTAGTAATGGGCAGGGTGTTTATTCACCCCTCCACTTT. The whole variable domain, filled in from reference TRBV19 and TRBJ1-6, reads DGGITQSPKYLFRKEGQNVTLSCEQNLNHDAMYWYRQDPGQGLRLIYYSQIVNDFQKGDIAEGYSVSREKKESFPLTVTSAQKNPTAFYLCASSNGQGVYSPLHFGNGTRLTVT.

The V and J genes are TRBV5-6 and TRBJ2-3, with TRBD2 as a possible D gene (5 bases). With 2 bases removed from V and 6 bases from J, the gap between germline ends came to 10 bases. This CDR3 contains 13 residues. Germline lookup yields CDR1 SGHDT and CDR2 YYEEEE. CDR3 coding DNA: TGTGCCAGCAGCTTTCTGGGAGTGGATACGCAGTATTTT. Amino acid sequence: CASSFLGVDTQYF.

The rearrangement links TRBV2 to TRBJ1-1, with D perhaps matching TRBD1 (6 bases). Germline V gene data show CDR1 as SNHLY and CDR2 as FYNNEI. CDR3 size: 12 residues. CDR3 region: CAAGVLNTEAFF. CDR3 nucleotide sequence: TGTGCAGCAGGGGTATTGAACACTGAAGCTTTCTTT.

The genes are TRBV5-1 and TRBJ2-4; 7 bases are shared with TRBD2. The J segment lost 7 bases and the V segment lost 4 bases, leaving 5 bases of the junction unmatched. CDR1 is SGHRS and CDR2 is YFSETQ in the germline V gene. CDR3 size: 13 residues. CDR3 in amino acids: CASSRAGDNIQYF. As DNA, the CDR3 is TGCGCCAGCAGCCGCGCGGGGGATAACATTCAGTACTTC.

The CDR3 DNA reads TGTGCCAGCAGCCCCCGTGGCCTGGAGACAGATACGCAGTATTTT. This sequence encodes CASSPRGLETDTQYF. V gene TRBV4-2 combines with J gene TRBJ2-3; D not certain. Germline V lookup: CDR1 LGHNA, CDR2 YNFKEQ. Trimming stripped 4 bases from V and 3 bases from J, with 14 bases between. This CDR3 is 15 amino acids long.

The CDR3 bases are TGTGCCAGCACTGGGGGGGGCCGGAGCCAGACCCAGTACTTC. It encodes CASTGGGRSQTQYF. The gene calls are TRBV28 and TRBJ2-5; perhaps TRBD2 as D (7 bases). V gave up 7 bases and J gave up 6 bases, with 18 bases separating them. Germline V gene sequence: CDR1 MDHEN, CDR2 SYDVKM. The CDR3 runs to 14 residues.

This rearrangement joins TRBV10-3 to TRBJ2-3; TRBD1 matches 10 bases. From germline, CDR1 is ENHRY and CDR2 SYGVKD. The CDR3 is 14 amino acids. Trimming cost V 0 bases and J 6 bases; bases outside gene matches: 0. CDR3 coding DNA: TGTGCCATCAGTGAGTCGGGACAGGGGGATACGCAGTATTTT. Protein: CAISESGQGDTQYF.

The rearrangement links TRBV2 to TRBJ2-3; weak D call: TRBD2 (5 bases). V lost 4 bases and J 6 bases, leaving 17 bases between the germline ends. The CDR3 runs to 15 residues. Germline V gene data show CDR1 as SNHLY and CDR2 as FYNNEI. This chain's CDR3 is CASSGTPDSVDTQYF. The CDR3 nucleotides read TGTGCCAGCAGTGGGACTCCCGATTCGGTGGATACGCAGTATTTT.

V gene TRBV29-1 combines with J gene TRBJ1-2, with D possibly matching TRBD1 (6 bases). The CDR3 is made up of 12 amino acids. Germline loops: CDR1 SQVTM, CDR2 ANQGSEA. Trimming pared 0 bases from V and 7 bases from J, leaving 9 bases between. As DNA, the CDR3 is TGCAGCGTTGAAGATGGGGGCCGTGGCTACACCTTC. It encodes CSVEDGGRGYTF.

The chain carries TRBV5-6 and TRBJ2-6, with 8 positions matching TRBD2. CDR3 length equals 14 residues. Germline CDR1 and CDR2: SGHDT and YYEEEE. V dropped 0 bases and J dropped 10; count of bases not matched to a gene: 3. The CDR3 loop is CASSLAGGGNVLTF. In nucleotides, the CDR3 is TGTGCCAGCAGCTTGGCCGGGGGGGGGAACGTCCTGACTTTC.

The rearrangement links TRBV4-1 to TRBJ1-1; D remains ambiguous. The CDR3 extends over 13 amino acids. The V end lost 0 bases, the J end lost 11 bases, and 13 bases lay between the germline ends. From germline, CDR1 is MGHRA and CDR2 YSYEKL. CDR3 in DNA: TGCGCCAGCAGCCAAGATCAGGCGACGTGGGCTTTCTTT. It translates to CASSQDQATWAFF.

This chain connects TRBV10-2 to TRBJ1-4; D might be TRBD1 (6 bases). Looked up from germline, CDR1 is WSHSY and CDR2 is SAAADI. V was shortened by 7 bases and J by 1 base, with 7 bases between the two germline ends. The CDR3 contains 13 residues. The DNA for the CDR3 is TGCGCCAGCACGGACAGAACTAATGAAAAACTGTTTTTT. Its translation is CASTDRTNEKLFF.